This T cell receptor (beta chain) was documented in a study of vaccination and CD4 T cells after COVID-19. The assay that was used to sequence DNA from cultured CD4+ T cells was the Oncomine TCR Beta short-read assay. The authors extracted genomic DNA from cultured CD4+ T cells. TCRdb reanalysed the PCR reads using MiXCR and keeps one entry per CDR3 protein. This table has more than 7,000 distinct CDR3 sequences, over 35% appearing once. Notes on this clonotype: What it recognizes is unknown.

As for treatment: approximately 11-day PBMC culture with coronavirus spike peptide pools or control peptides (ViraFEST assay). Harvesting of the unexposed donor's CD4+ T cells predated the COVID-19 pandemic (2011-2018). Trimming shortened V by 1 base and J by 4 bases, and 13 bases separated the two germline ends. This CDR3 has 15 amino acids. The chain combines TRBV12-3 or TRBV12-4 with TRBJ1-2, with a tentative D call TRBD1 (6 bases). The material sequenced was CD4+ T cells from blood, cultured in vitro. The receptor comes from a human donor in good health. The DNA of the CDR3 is TGTGCCAGCAGTTTAGTACAGGGAGTGGGCTATGGCTACACCTTC. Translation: CASSLVQGVGYGYTF.